The T cell receptor beta chain under discussion was sequenced for a study of blood T cell repertoires in COVID-19. About the study: Researchers got acute and convalescent COVID-19 samples from the United States, Italy and Spain. Sample material is recorded as cDNA or gDNA derived from T cells, B-cell-depleted T cells, or PBMCs.

The authors' processing: Estimates of nucleated cell counts were drawn from the amplification of reference gene primers. TCRdb's copy holds only in-frame clones and misses some; the assay was immunoSEQ multiplex PCR. V and J calls and clone size follow that table, whereas D and trimming were derived from the DNA. Of under 300,000 clones in the sample, around 88% were seen once. Sequencing was performed on peripheral blood. This receptor was identified in a woman in her 70s with COVID-19, enrolled during active disease.

The CDR3, as DNA: TGTGCCAGCAGCTACAGGGGGTCCAATCAGCCCCAGCATTTT. This sequence encodes CASSYRGSNQPQHF. V usage is TRBV5-6 and J usage is TRBJ1-5, with 8 bases that match TRBD1. This CDR3 is built from 14 residues. In germline, CDR1 is SGHDT, CDR2 YYEEEE. V was clipped by 3 bases and J by 3 bases; unmatched bases: 2. The full variable domain, with the rest looked up from reference TRBV5-6 and TRBJ1-5, is DAGVTQSPTHLIKTRGQQVTLRCSPKSGHDTVSWYQQALGQGPQFIFQYYEEEERQRGNFPDRFSGHQFPNYSSELNVNALLLGDSALYLCASSYRGSNQPQHFGDGTRLSIL.